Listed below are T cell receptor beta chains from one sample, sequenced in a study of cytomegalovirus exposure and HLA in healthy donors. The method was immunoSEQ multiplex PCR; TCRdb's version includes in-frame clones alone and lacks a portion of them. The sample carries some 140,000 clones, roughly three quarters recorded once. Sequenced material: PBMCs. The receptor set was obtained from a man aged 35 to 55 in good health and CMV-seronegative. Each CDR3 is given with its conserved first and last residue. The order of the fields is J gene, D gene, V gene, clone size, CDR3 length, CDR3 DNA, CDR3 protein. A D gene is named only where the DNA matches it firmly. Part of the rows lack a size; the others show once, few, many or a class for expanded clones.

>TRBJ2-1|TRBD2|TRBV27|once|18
TGTGCCAGCCACCGCGGGACTAGAACCGGACTCTCCTACAATGAGCAGTTCTTC
CASHRGTRTGLSYNEQFF
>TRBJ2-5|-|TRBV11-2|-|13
TGTGCCAGCAGCTCCACAGAGCAAGAGACCCAGTACTTC
CASSSTEQETQYF
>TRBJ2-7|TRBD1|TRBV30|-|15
TGTGCCTCCACTTACTCCGGGACAGGGGCGTACGAGCAGTACTTC
CASTYSGTGAYEQYF
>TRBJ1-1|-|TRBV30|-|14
TGTGCCTGGAGAGAGACAGGCCTCAGGGGTGAAGCTTTCTTT
CAWRETGLRGEAFF
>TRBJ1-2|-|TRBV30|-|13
TGTGCCTGGAAGGAGAACAGGGACTATGGCTACACCTTC
CAWKENRDYGYTF
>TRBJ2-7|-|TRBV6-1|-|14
TGTGCCAGCATTGAACAGGGTCGGGCCTACGAGCAGTACTTC
CASIEQGRAYEQYF
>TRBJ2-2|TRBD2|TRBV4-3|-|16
TGCGCCAGCAGCCAACCCTTACTAGCGGGCACCGGGGAGCTGTTTTTT
CASSQPLLAGTGELFF
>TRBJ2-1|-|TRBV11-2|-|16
TGTGCCAGCAGCTTAGCCCGGGATAGCCCAACCAATGAGCAGTTCTTC
CASSLARDSPTNEQFF
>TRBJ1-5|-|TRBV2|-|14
TGTGCCAGCAGTGAAACAGATAGCAATCAGCCCCAGCATTTT
CASSETDSNQPQHF
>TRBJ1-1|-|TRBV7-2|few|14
TGTGCCAGCAGCTTAGGTGGGGCGAACACTGAAGCTTTCTTT
CASSLGGANTEAFF
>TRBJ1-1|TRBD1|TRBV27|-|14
TGTGCCAGCAGTAGACAGGGGGCGGTTGGTGAAGCTTTCTTT
CASSRQGAVGEAFF
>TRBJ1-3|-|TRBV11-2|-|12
TGTGCCAGCAGCTTCGGTGGAAACACCATATATTTT
CASSFGGNTIYF
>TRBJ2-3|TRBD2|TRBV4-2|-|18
TGTGCCAGCAGCCAGCGGACTAGCGGGAAAGCGGAGACAGATACGCAGTATTTT
CASSQRTSGKAETDTQYF
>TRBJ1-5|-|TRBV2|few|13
TGTGCCAGCAGTGCGGGACTCGGGGGAACCCAGCATTTT
CASSAGLGGTQHF
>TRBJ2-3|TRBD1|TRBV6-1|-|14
TGTGCCAGCACCCCATTAGGGGGCCCAGATACGCAGTATTTT
CASTPLGGPDTQYF
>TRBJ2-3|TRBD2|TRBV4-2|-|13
TGTGCCAGCAGCCAGAGCGGGAGGGATACGCAGTATTTT
CASSQSGRDTQYF
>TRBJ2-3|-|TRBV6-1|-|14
TGTGCCAGCGCTGGCGGGGGCCATGCAGATACGCAGTATTTT
CASAGGGHADTQYF
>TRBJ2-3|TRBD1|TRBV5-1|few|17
TGCGCCAGCAGCTTGGACATCGACAGGGGGCTAGGAGATACGCAGTATTTT
CASSLDIDRGLGDTQYF
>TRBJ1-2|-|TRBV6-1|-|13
TGTGCCAGCAGTGATGACAGAATCTATGGCTACACCTTC
CASSDDRIYGYTF
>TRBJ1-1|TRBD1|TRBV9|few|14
TGTGCCAGCAGCGCGACAGGGATGAACACTGAAGCTTTCTTT
CASSATGMNTEAFF
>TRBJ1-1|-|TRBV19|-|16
TGTGCCAGTAGTCCGGATTTTGGGGCTGGGAACACTGAAGCTTTCTTT
CASSPDFGAGNTEAFF
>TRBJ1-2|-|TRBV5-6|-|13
TGTGCCAGCAGCCGGGACGGGGGCTATGGCTACACCTTC
CASSRDGGYGYTF
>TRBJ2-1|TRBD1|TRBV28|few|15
TGTGCCGGCAGTTTAGGGGGACAGGGCCCCCCGGGGCAGTTCTTC
CAGSLGGQGPPGQFF
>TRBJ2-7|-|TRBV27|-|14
TGTGCCAGCAGTTTATCCCAGGGGTTCTACGAGCAGTACTTC
CASSLSQGFYEQYF
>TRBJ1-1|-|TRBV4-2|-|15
TGTGCCAGCAGCCAAGCGAGTACAGCCAACACTGAAGCTTTCTTT
CASSQASTANTEAFF
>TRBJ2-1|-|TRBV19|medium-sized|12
TGTGCCAGTAGTATTAGCTGGAATGAGCAGTTCTTC
CASSISWNEQFF
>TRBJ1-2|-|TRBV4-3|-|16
TGCGCCAGCAGCCAAGATGGGGCAGGGAGGAACTATGGCTACACCTTC
CASSQDGAGRNYGYTF
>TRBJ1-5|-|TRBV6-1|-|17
TGTGCCAGCAGTGGTAAAGGGAGTACGGGGGGGAATCAGCCCCAGCATTTT
CASSGKGSTGGNQPQHF
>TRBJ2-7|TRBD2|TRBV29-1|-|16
TGCAGCGTTCGAGGACTAGCGGAGGGACCATTCTACGAGCAGTACTTC
CSVRGLAEGPFYEQYF
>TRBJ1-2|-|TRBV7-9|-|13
TGTGCCAGCAGCTTAGGAGGGTCCTATGGCTACACCTTC
CASSLGGSYGYTF
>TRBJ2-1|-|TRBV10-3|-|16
TGTGCCATCAGTGGGACATCGGCGGGAATCTACAATGAGCAGTTCTTC
CAISGTSAGIYNEQFF
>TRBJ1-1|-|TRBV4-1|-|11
TGCGCCAGCAGCCGGGGGGCTGAAGCTTTCTTT
CASSRGAEAFF
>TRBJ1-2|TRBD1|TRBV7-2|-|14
TGTGCCAGCAGCCCGGAGACAGGGGGCTATGGCTACACCTTC
CASSPETGGYGYTF
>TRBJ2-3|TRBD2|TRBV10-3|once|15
TGTGCCATCAGTCCGGGACTAGCGGAAACAGATACGCAGTATTTT
CAISPGLAETDTQYF
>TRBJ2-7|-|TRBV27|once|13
TGTGCCAGCAAACCGACAGAGGAGTACGAGCAGTACTTC
CASKPTEEYEQYF
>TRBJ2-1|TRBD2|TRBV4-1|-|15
TGCGCCAGCAGCCAAGCGGGGGGAGGGAGTAATGAGCAGTTCTTC
CASSQAGGGSNEQFF
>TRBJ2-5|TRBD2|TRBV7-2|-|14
TGTGCCAGCAGCGTGCGGGGGGGCCCGGAGACCCAGTACTTC
CASSVRGGPETQYF
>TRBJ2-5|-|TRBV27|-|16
TGTGCCAGCAGTTTCTCCGCGGGTGGGTTGGAAGAGACCCAGTACTTC
CASSFSAGGLEETQYF
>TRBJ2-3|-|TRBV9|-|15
TGTGCCAGCAGCGGTAGCGGACTCCGCACAGATACGCAGTATTTT
CASSGSGLRTDTQYF
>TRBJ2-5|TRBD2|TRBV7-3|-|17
TGTGCCAGCAGCTTAGGTCACACTAGCGGGTCCCAAGAGACCCAGTACTTC
CASSLGHTSGSQETQYF
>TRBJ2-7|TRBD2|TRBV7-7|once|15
TGTGCCAGCAGGGCAACTAGCGGGAGGACCTACGAGCAGTACTTC
CASRATSGRTYEQYF
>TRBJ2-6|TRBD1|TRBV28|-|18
TGTGCCAGCAGTTTATGGGGAGACAGGGGCTCTGGGGCCAACGTCCTGACTTTC
CASSLWGDRGSGANVLTF
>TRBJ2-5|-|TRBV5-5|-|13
TGTGCCAGCAGCTTTCCCCTCGGGGAGACCCAGTACTTC
CASSFPLGETQYF